This T cell receptor (beta chain) stems from a study of blood T cell repertoires in COVID-19. Study context: COVID-19 samples collected from the United States, Italy and Spain covered acute and convalescent phases. Nucleic acid was either cDNA or gDNA, and it came from T cells, B-cell-depleted T cells, or PBMCs.

Self-reported history from a screening survey and questionnaire set each donor's cohort. The CDR3 contains 14 residues. Germline CDR1 and CDR2: MNHEY and SVGAGI. Trimming removed 0 bases at V and 0 bases at J, with 6 bases between. Methods used by the authors: Quantification of nucleated cells was approximated via reference gene primer amplification. The assay was immunoSEQ multiplex PCR, and TCRdb's table has in-frame clones only and misses some. V, J and clone size are taken as reported in that table, and D and trimming were inferred from the DNA itself. The table lists 150,000 to 200,000 clones, around 80% of them singletons.

The TCR originated in a woman between 50 and 59 years old with acute COVID-19. The chain recombines TRBV6-5 with TRBJ2-7; D is undetermined. The specimen sequenced was PBMCs or T cells enriched from blood (not recorded which). Written as DNA, the CDR3 is TGTGCCAGCAGTTACTCAGCCACCTCCTACGAGCAGTACGTC. Translated, it gives CASSYSATSYEQYV.